Following are 11 T cell receptor beta chains from one sample sequenced in a study of breast tumors, draining lymph nodes, adjacent tissues. TCRdb independently ran MiXCR on the multiplex PCR reads; one entry per CDR3 protein. There are 120,000 or so distinct CDR3 sequences in the sample; roughly 21% occur only once, and roughly 3.5% lies in the top ten. Samples came from axillary lymph nodes draining the breast cancer. Sequenced sample: axillary lymph node tissue. These receptors were obtained from a female donor with breast cancer. Some clones in this sample may be carry-over from other donors' samples.

This clonotype was recorded many times. The gene calls are TRBV24-1 and TRBJ2-1; 12 bases are a match to TRBD2. The J segment lost 7 bases and the V segment lost 2 bases, leaving 8 bases of the junction unmatched. The germline V gene encodes CDR1 KGHDR and CDR2 SFDVKD. CDR3 length: 17 amino acids. This chain's CDR3 is CATSDSSGGVRVNEQFF. The CDR3 nucleotides read TGTGCCACCAGTGATTCTAGCGGGGGGGTACGGGTTAATGAGCAGTTCTTC.

This clonotype was seen a handful of times. V and J are TRBV7-2 and TRBJ2-5; 14 bases map to TRBD2. Trimming removed 5 bases from V and 5 bases from J; junction bases left unmatched: 7. The germline CDR1 and CDR2 sequences are SGHTA and FQGNSA. The CDR3 loop spans 16 amino acids. The CDR3 nucleotides are TGTGCCAGCAGCACAAGACTAGCGGGAGGGGGGGAGACCCAGTACTTC. It specifies CASSTRLAGGGETQYF.

Ten or more counts support this clonotype. The chain is built from TRBV12-3 or TRBV12-4 and TRBJ2-7; TRBD1 is a possible D gene (5 bases). V was cut by 3 bases and J by 2 bases, with 11 bases left in between. There are 14 residues in the CDR3. The CDR3 spells CASSFRGVTYEQYF. The CDR3 coding sequence is TGTGCCAGCAGTTTTAGGGGTGTGACCTACGAGCAGTACTTC.

This clonotype was counted many times. The chain joins TRBV20-1 to TRBJ1-5; D is uncertain. The CDR3 has 13 residues. The V end was cut by 4 bases, the J end by 9 bases, with 16 bases between. Germline CDR1 is DFQATT and CDR2 is SNEGSKA (reference sequence). CDR3 in DNA: TGCAGTGCTATTTTGGACGGGTCGTTGCCCCAGCATTTT. Protein sequence: CSAILDGSLPQHF.

V and J are TRBV5-4 and TRBJ2-1; D is ambiguous. This CDR3 has 16 residues. From germline, CDR1 is SGHNT and CDR2 YYREEE (reference sequence). V lost 0 bases, J lost 0 bases, and 10 bases lay in between. CDR3 nucleotide sequence: TGTGCCAGCAGCTTGGGGGGATCGAGCTCCTACAATGAGCAGTTCTTC. Its translation is CASSLGGSSSYNEQFF.

This clonotype was detected many times. The CDR3 DNA reads as TGTGCCAGCAGCTTAAGGGACAGCCCCAATCAGCCCCAGCATTTT. Translated, it gives CASSLRDSPNQPQHF. The chain combines TRBV7-3 with TRBJ1-5, with TRBD1 matching over 7 bases. The CDR3 sequence is 15 residues long. Trimming took 1 base from V and 3 from J; bases not matched to a gene: 3. Germline CDR1 and CDR2: SGHTA and FQGTGA.

In its sample, this clonotype was seen many times. The chain has TRBV5-1 and TRBJ2-3, with 7 bases lining up with TRBD1. V lost 4 bases, J lost 4 bases, and 6 bases stayed unmatched. Germline V gene sequence: CDR1 SGHRS, CDR2 YFSETQ. The CDR3 spans 14 residues. CDR3: CASSLGQPSDTQYF. CDR3 DNA sequence: TGCGCCAGCAGCCTGGGACAGCCGTCAGATACGCAGTATTTT. The full variable domain, in which reference TRBV5-1 and TRBJ2-3 provide the parts outside the CDR3, is KAGVTQTPRYLIKTRGQQVTLSCSPISGHRSVSWYQQTPGQGLQFLFEYFSETQRNKGNFPGRFSGRQFSNSRSEMNVSTLELGDSALYLCASSLGQPSDTQYFGPGTRLTVL.

This clonotype was detected many times. The chain links TRBV4-1 to TRBJ2-1; D unclear. Trimming removed 2 bases at V and 0 bases at J, with 11 bases between. The CDR3 spans 16 residues. Germline V gene sequence: CDR1 MGHRA, CDR2 YSYEKL. CDR3 sequence: CASSQTWASSYNEQFF. CDR3 bases: TGCGCCAGCAGCCAAACTTGGGCAAGCTCCTACAATGAGCAGTTCTTC.

The chain carries TRBV9 and TRBJ2-6; D not resolved. Germline loops: CDR1 SGDLS, CDR2 YYNGEE. Trimming took 1 base from V and 0 from J, leaving 11 bases between them. The CDR3 totals 17 residues. The CDR3 nucleotides read TGTGCCAGCAGCGTAAGCCCCTGGACCTCTGGGGCCAACGTCCTGACTTTC. Translation gives CASSVSPWTSGANVLTF. The entire variable domain, with the rest obtained from reference TRBV9 and TRBJ2-6, is as follows: DSGVTQTPKHLITATGQRVTLRCSPRSGDLSVYWYQQSLDQGLQFLIQYYNGEERAKGNILERFSAQQFPDLHSELNLSSLELGDSALYFCASSVSPWTSGANVLTFGAGSRLTVL.

J is TRBJ2-5 and V is TRBV5-1; 10 nucleotides agree with TRBD2. V lost 1 base, J lost 0 bases, and 9 bases stayed unmatched. The CDR3 is 18 amino acids. In germline, CDR1 is SGHRS, CDR2 YFSETQ. In DNA form, the CDR3 reads TGCGCCAGCAGCTTGACTCTCGGGACTAGCGCGTACCAAGAGACCCAGTACTTC. This sequence encodes CASSLTLGTSAYQETQYF.

This clonotype was seen many times. The chain combines TRBV12-3 or TRBV12-4 with TRBJ2-5, with D maybe TRBD1 (6 bases). The V end was cut by 2 bases, the J end by 6 bases, with 10 bases between. CDR3 size: 13 residues. DNA for the CDR3: TGTGCCAGCAGTTTAACAGGGAAAAAGACCCAGTACTTC. Translating gives CASSLTGKKTQYF.